Here is one T cell receptor (beta chain) with its context. What it recognizes is unknown. This entry comes from a study of CD8+ T cells in alopecia areata. Study conclusions and caveats: Normal-skin resident alphabeta T cells also appear among scalp sample sequences.

Germline CDR1 SGHRS, CDR2 YFSETQ. The trim removed 0 bases at V and 5 bases at J, leaving 9 bases unmatched. CDR3 length: 17 amino acids. CD25+CD127- cells were obtained by sorting CD4+ cells, for four or five patients. Lesional scalp tissue (obtained by punch biopsy) and peripheral blood were collected from alopecia areata patients. Following RNA extraction, reverse transcription yielded cDNA that acted as the sequencing template. Libraries were prepared by immunoSEQ multiplex PCR; TCRdb keeps only in-frame clonotypes and omits some of them. Of some 8,000 clones in the sample, less than 75% were seen once.

The sequence derives from a human donor with alopecia areata. The chain has TRBV5-1 and TRBJ2-4; TRBD1 agrees at 9 bases. Sequences were obtained from CD4+ Tregs sorted from blood. CDR3 coding DNA: TGCGCCAGCAGCTTGGCGGTCGGGACAGGGCCTGAAAACATTCAGTACTTC. Protein: CASSLAVGTGPENIQYF.